Each of the 26 T cell receptor beta chains below was sequenced from the same sample in a study of blood T cell repertoires in COVID-19. Profiling relied on immunoSEQ multiplex PCR, and the TCRdb table lists in-frame clones only, not all of them. Among over 150,000 clones, around four fifths were seen once, and the ten largest hold 6.5% to 9%. Sequencing was performed on peripheral blood. The receptors originated from a woman of 80 years or more with COVID-19, enrolled during active disease.

The chain couples TRBV5-1 to TRBJ2-3; 14 bases line up with TRBD2. Germline V CDR1 and CDR2: SGHRS, YFSETQ. This CDR3 has 17 residues. With 4 bases clipped from V and 5 bases from J, the junction kept 9 bases outside the gene matches. The CDR3 bases are TGCGCCAGCAGCCAATCCGGGACTAGCGGGGGCAAAGATACGCAGTATTTT. Translating it yields CASSQSGTSGGKDTQYF.

The chain couples TRBV19 to TRBJ2-1, with 9 bases fitting TRBD2. Unmatched junction bases numbered 19, after V lost 6 bases and J lost 10 bases. CDR1 and CDR2 (germline): LNHDA, SQIVND (reference sequence). The CDR3 totals 17 residues. As DNA, the CDR3 is TGTGCCAGTAGCCATAGGGCCGCGGGGGGGTTCCCAGGGGAGCAGTTCTTC. Protein product: CASSHRAAGGFPGEQFF.

In this sample, this clone turned up once. The J gene is TRBJ2-1, the V gene TRBV2, with TRBD2 identical over 12 bases. The V gene's germline CDR1 is SNHLY and CDR2 FYNNEI. The ends lost 10 bases at V and 13 bases at J; junction bases unmatched: 17. This CDR3 spans 15 amino acids. Here the CDR3 reads CATGPGLAGIGGQFF. CDR3 bases: TGTGCCACCGGGCCAGGACTAGCGGGGATAGGGGGCCAGTTCTTC.

The V call is TRBV18, the J call TRBJ1-2, with D tentatively TRBD1 (5 bases). This CDR3 is 14 amino acids long. Between the trimmed V and J ends, which lost 3 bases and 5 bases, there was a span of 13 bases. Germline V gene lookup returns CDR1 KGHSH and CDR2 LQKENI. The CDR3 protein is CASSPPDSSYGYTF. The CDR3 DNA follows: TGTGCCAGCTCACCGCCAGACAGCAGTTATGGCTACACCTTC.

CDR3: CASSRGRRNRRYEQYF. The CDR3, as DNA: TGTGCCAGCAGTAGGGGCCGACGAAACCGCCGCTACGAGCAGTACTTC. The rearrangement joins TRBV28 to TRBJ2-7, with a weak D call TRBD1 (5 bases). From germline, CDR1 is MDHEN and CDR2 SYDVKM. This CDR3 has 16 amino acids. V lost 5 bases and J lost 3, with 20 bases in between.

The V and J genes are TRBV3-1 (or the pseudogene TRBV3-2) and TRBJ2-7, with 10 bases fitting TRBD1. The CDR3 length is 15 residues. CDR1 and CDR2 (germline): LGHDT, YNNKEL (reference sequence). Trimming removed 4 bases from V and 6 bases from J; junction bases left unmatched: 9. The CDR3 here is CASSRDGQGGLEQYF. CDR3 sequence (DNA): TGTGCCAGCAGCCGAGACGGACAGGGGGGCCTCGAGCAGTACTTC.

This chain uses TRBV7-9 with TRBJ2-1; D ambiguous. This CDR3 region has 13 residues. Trimming took off 5 bases at V and 2 bases at J, with 7 bases between the two ends. The V gene's germline CDR1 is SEHNR and CDR2 FQNEAQ (reference sequence). This CDR3 is CASSPLAYNEQFF. In DNA form, the CDR3 reads TGTGCCAGCAGCCCCCTCGCCTACAATGAGCAGTTCTTC. The full variable domain, completed using reference TRBV7-9 and TRBJ2-1, is DTGVSQNPRHKITKRGQNVTFRCDPISEHNRLYWYRQTLGQGPEFLTYFQNEAQLEKSRLLSDRFSAERPKGSFSTLEIQRTEQGDSAMYLCASSPLAYNEQFFGPGTRLTVL.

The rearrangement uses TRBV5-1 and TRBJ1-2, with D maybe TRBD1 (6 bases). Germline CDR1 is SGHRS and CDR2 is YFSETQ. CDR3 size: 14 residues. V was trimmed by 4 bases and J by 2 bases, leaving 12 bases between them. The CDR3 DNA reads as TGCGCCAGCAGCACCCTGGACAGAAACTATGGCTACACCTTC. Translating gives CASSTLDRNYGYTF.

The J gene is TRBJ1-6, the V gene TRBV4-1; maybe TRBD1 (6 bases). Germline CDR1 reads MGHRA; CDR2 reads YSYEKL. Between the trimmed V and J ends, which lost 5 bases and 0 bases, there was a span of 11 bases. This CDR3 is 16 amino acids long. CDR3 DNA: TGCGCCAGCAGCGGGGAAGGGGGCTCCTATAATTCACCCCTCCACTTT. This translates into CASSGEGGSYNSPLHF.

In DNA, the CDR3 is TGTGCCAGCAGCGTCGGTCCACGCACAGATACGCAGTATTTT. This gives the protein CASSVGPRTDTQYF. The gene calls are TRBV9 and TRBJ2-3; D is uncertain. The CDR3 is 14 amino acids. CDR1 SGDLS and CDR2 YYNGEE come from the germline V gene. V lost 2 bases and J 1 base, leaving 8 bases between the germline ends.

The V call is TRBV2, the J call TRBJ1-2, with 10 bases fitting TRBD1. This CDR3 spans 13 amino acids. The V and J ends lost 6 bases and 6 bases, in that order; junction bases with no gene match: 4. Germline assignment: CDR1 SNHLY and CDR2 FYNNEI. Here the CDR3 reads CASSRDRGNGYTF. CDR3 sequence (DNA): TGTGCCAGCAGCCGGGACAGGGGAAATGGCTACACCTTC.

This clone has just a few counts. The rearrangement links TRBV7-8 to TRBJ1-2; 8 bases fit TRBD1. Trimming at V came to 4 bases and at J to 8 bases, leaving 3 bases not matched to a gene. The CDR3 has 12 residues. The germline V gene encodes CDR1 SGHVS and CDR2 FQNEAQ. The CDR3: CASSSTGVGYTF. The CDR3 bases are TGTGCCAGCAGCTCGACAGGGGTCGGCTACACCTTC.

The chain joins TRBV5-8 to TRBJ2-1; 8 bases align to TRBD2. The germline V gene has CDR1 SGHTS and CDR2 YDEGEE. V lost 2 bases, J lost 3 bases, and 4 bases stayed unmatched. This CDR3 comprises 15 residues. CDR3 DNA sequence: TGTGCCAGCAGCTTCCGGGGGGGGAACTACAATGAGCAGTTCTTC. Translating it yields CASSFRGGNYNEQFF.

V gene TRBV5-1 combines with J gene TRBJ2-1; no firm D call. The CDR3 extends over 12 amino acids. V was shortened by 0 bases and J by 10 bases, with 8 bases between the two germline ends. Per the germline V gene, CDR1 is SGHRS and CDR2 is YFSETQ. The CDR3 loop reads CASSLDPGEQFF. DNA of the CDR3: TGCGCCAGCAGCTTGGATCCCGGGGAGCAGTTCTTC.

The chain carries TRBV28 and TRBJ2-4; D perhaps matches TRBD2 (5 bases). This CDR3 region has 16 residues. V lost 0 bases, J lost 6 bases, and 15 bases lay in between. Germline CDR1 is MDHEN and CDR2 is SYDVKM. As DNA, the CDR3 is TGTGCCAGCAGTTTATGGGCTAGGCAGGCGGGAAACATTCAGTACTTC. This sequence encodes CASSLWARQAGNIQYF. Complete variable domain (other parts from reference TRBV28 and TRBJ2-4): DVKVTQSSRYLVKRTGEKVFLECVQDMDHENMFWYRQDPGLGLRLIYFSYDVKMKEKGDIPEGYSVSREKKERFSLILESASTNQTSMYLCASSLWARQAGNIQYFGAGTRLSVL.

The chain joins TRBV5-1 to TRBJ1-5, with 7 bases fitting TRBD1. This CDR3 region has 20 residues. In germline, CDR1 is SGHRS, CDR2 YFSETQ. V shed 4 bases, J shed 0 bases, and the junction held 19 bases outside the gene matches. CDR3 DNA sequence: TGCGCCAGCAGCACCCGGACAGGCCAAGATAATAGCAATAGCAATCAGCCCCAGCATTTT. It is translated as CASSTRTGQDNSNSNQPQHF.

The gene calls are TRBV5-5 and TRBJ2-5, with D unresolved. V was cut by 3 bases and J by 5 bases, with 11 bases left in between. The CDR3 length is 13 residues. The germline V gene has CDR1 SGHKS and CDR2 YYEKEE (reference sequence). CDR3 amino acids: CASSSPGGETQYF. The CDR3 DNA sequence: TGTGCCAGCAGCTCTCCGGGTGGGGAGACCCAGTACTTC.

V usage is TRBV23-1 and J usage is TRBJ1-6; tentatively, D is TRBD1 (5 bases). TRBV23-1 is sorted into the ORF group, with uncertain function. Between the trimmed V and J ends, which lost 4 bases and 6 bases, there was a span of 10 bases. The CDR3 contains 14 residues. CDR3 DNA: TGCGCCAGCAGTCCCGGGGGGTCTAATTCACCCCTCCACTTT. This codes for CASSPGGSNSPLHF.

The gene calls are TRBV10-1 and TRBJ2-7; TRBD1 aligns across 7 bases. Germline-derived CDR1 and CDR2 are WNHNN and SYGVQD (reference sequence). This CDR3 spans 13 amino acids. Trimming took 2 bases from V and 2 from J; bases not matched to a gene: 0. CDR3 sequence reads: CASSEGQAYEQYF. CDR3 DNA sequence: TGCGCCAGCAGTGAGGGACAGGCCTACGAGCAGTACTTC.

This rearrangement joins TRBV7-2 to TRBJ2-1, with 7 bases that match TRBD2. Germline assignment: CDR1 SGHTA and CDR2 FQGNSA. J was trimmed by 6 bases and V by 3 bases; bases with no gene match: 11. This CDR3 has 16 residues. CDR3 DNA: TGTGCCAGCAGCTTGGGCCCCCGCGGGAGTATCAATGAGCAGTTCTTC. Amino acids: CASSLGPRGSINEQFF.

The chain carries TRBV5-4 and TRBJ2-5; 8 bases align to TRBD1. The V gene's germline CDR1 is SGHNT and CDR2 YYREEE (reference sequence). V dropped 0 bases and J dropped 4; count of bases not matched to a gene: 2. CDR3 length: 14 residues. The CDR3 protein is CASSLGGQGETQYF. The CDR3 DNA follows: TGTGCCAGCAGCTTGGGTGGACAGGGAGAGACCCAGTACTTC.

The chain recombines TRBV10-3 with TRBJ2-7; D may be TRBD2 (5 bases). The germline V and J ends were trimmed by 4 bases and 6 bases, with 16 bases remaining between them. Germline values: CDR1 ENHRY, CDR2 SYGVKD. CDR3 length: 14 amino acids. In DNA form, the CDR3 reads TGTGCCATCAGTGGGGCCCGAGGGCCCCGCGAGCAGTACTTC. As protein: CAISGARGPREQYF.

The chain joins TRBV2 to TRBJ2-3; D is possibly TRBD2 (6 bases). This CDR3 has 13 residues. Trimming took 6 bases from V and 2 from J, leaving 9 bases between them. Germline lookup yields CDR1 SNHLY and CDR2 FYNNEI. CDR3: CASRRDLTDTQYF. CDR3 DNA: TGTGCCAGCAGGCGGGACCTCACAGATACGCAGTATTTT.

V and J are TRBV6-5 and TRBJ2-7; 7 bases line up with TRBD1. CDR1 is MNHEY, CDR2 SVGAGI, per germline. The CDR3 runs to 16 residues. V gave up 4 bases and J gave up 2 bases; unmatched junction bases: 11. The CDR3 DNA reads TGTGCCAGCAGTTGCCGTGGACAGGTAAGGACCTACGAGCAGTACTTC. Encoded protein: CASSCRGQVRTYEQYF.

This clone has a single count. This sequence joins TRBV5-1 and TRBJ2-3, with D perhaps matching TRBD2 (5 bases). This CDR3 is built from 13 residues. Per the germline V gene, CDR1 is SGHRS and CDR2 is YFSETQ. V was trimmed by 4 bases and J by 3 bases, leaving 9 bases between them. The CDR3 loop is CASSEPGTDTQYF. The CDR3 nucleotides read TGCGCCAGCAGCGAACCGGGGACAGATACGCAGTATTTT.

V usage is TRBV14 and J usage is TRBJ1-3; tentative D call: TRBD1 (5 bases). V gave up 8 bases and J gave up 9 bases, with 14 bases separating them. CDR3 size: 12 residues. Per the germline V gene, CDR1 is SGHDN and CDR2 is FVKESK. CDR3 coding DNA: TGTGCCAGCGCCAGGGTGTCTAGCACCATATATTTT. Protein product: CASARVSSTIYF.